The present entry profiles one T cell receptor beta chain with its context. Its target is not known. This record belongs to a study of cytomegalovirus exposure and HLA in healthy donors. Broader study findings: One variant, a missense change in DCLRE1C, was linked in a later analysis to TCR beta V- and J-gene trimming. Accurate prediction of most subjects' HLA-A and HLA-B alleles from TCR beta sequences was reported.

Germline CDR1 is SQVTM and CDR2 is ANQGSEA. This CDR3 region has 12 residues. Trimming pared 6 bases from V and 1 base from J, leaving 8 bases between. PCR primers comprised 60 Vbeta and 13 Jbeta primers. Sequencing used immunoSEQ multiplex PCR; TCRdb keeps in-frame clones, though not all of them. The sample shows around 170,000 clones, more than 65% of them seen only once. The receptor was derived from a man aged 45-60 years in good health and CMV-seronegative. The sample was PBMCs. This chain joins TRBV29-1 and TRBJ2-3, with D hard to call. CDR3 region: CSVIERTDTQYF. For the CDR3, the DNA is TGCAGCGTCATAGAACGCACAGATACGCAGTATTTT.